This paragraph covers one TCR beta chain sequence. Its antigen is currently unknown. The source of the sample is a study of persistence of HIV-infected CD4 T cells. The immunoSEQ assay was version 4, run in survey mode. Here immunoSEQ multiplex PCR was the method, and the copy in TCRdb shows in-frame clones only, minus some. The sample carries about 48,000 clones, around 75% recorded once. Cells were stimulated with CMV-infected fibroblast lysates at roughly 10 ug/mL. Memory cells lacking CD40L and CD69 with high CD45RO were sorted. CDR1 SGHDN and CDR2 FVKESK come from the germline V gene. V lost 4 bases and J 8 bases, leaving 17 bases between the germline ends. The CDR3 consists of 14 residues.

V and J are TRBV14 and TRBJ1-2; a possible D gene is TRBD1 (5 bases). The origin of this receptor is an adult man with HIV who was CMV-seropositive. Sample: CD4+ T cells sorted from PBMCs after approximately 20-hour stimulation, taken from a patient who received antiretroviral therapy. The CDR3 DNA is TGTGCCAGCAGCCGAGAAGGGGCGCCCCGAGGCTACACCTTC. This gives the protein CASSREGAPRGYTF.